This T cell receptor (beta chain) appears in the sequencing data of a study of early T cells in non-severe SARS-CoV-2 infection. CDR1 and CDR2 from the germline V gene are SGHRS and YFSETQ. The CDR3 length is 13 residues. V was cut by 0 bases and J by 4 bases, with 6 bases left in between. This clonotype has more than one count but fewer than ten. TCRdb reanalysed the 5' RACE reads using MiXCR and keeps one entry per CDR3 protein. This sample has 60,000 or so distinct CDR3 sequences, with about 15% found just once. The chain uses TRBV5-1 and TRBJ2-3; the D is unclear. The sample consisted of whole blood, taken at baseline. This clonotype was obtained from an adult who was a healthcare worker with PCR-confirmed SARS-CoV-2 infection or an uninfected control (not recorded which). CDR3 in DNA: TGCGCCAGCAGCTTGGCGGTCGCAGATACGCAGTATTTT. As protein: CASSLAVADTQYF.